What follows describes a single T cell receptor (beta chain). The data stem from a study of T-cell memory formation after mild COVID-19. 5'RACE primed from the constant segment yielded TCR alpha and TCR beta cDNA libraries bearing sample barcodes and UMIs. TCRdb re-called the 5' RACE reads with MiXCR, one entry per CDR3 protein. The sample consists of 200,000 or so distinct CDR3 sequences, around 18% of them appearing once. V gave up 2 bases and J gave up 2 bases; unmatched junction bases: 2. This CDR3 is built from 16 residues. Germline CDR1 is SGDLS and CDR2 is YYNGEE. This TCR was recovered from an adult woman who had mild COVID-19 (a few samples of this study predate the infection). Cell type and time point are not known. The rearrangement links TRBV9 to TRBJ2-3, with 13 bases matching TRBD2. Sequences were obtained from PBMCs or a T cell subset sorted from them (not recorded which). The CDR3 DNA follows: TGTGCCAGCAGCGTCGGGACTAGCGGGACCACAGATACGCAGTATTTT. Its protein is CASSVGTSGTTDTQYF.